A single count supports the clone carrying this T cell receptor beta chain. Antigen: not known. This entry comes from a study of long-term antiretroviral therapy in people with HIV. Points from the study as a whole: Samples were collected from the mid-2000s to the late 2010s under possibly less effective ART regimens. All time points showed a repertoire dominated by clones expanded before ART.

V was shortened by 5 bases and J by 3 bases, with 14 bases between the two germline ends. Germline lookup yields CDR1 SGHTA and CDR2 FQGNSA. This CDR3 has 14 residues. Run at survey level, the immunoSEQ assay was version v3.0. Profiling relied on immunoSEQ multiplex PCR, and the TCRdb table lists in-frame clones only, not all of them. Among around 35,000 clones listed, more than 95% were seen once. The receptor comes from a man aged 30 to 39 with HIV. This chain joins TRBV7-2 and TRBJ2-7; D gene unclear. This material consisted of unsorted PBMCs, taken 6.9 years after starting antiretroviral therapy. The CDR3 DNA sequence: TGTGCCAGCAGCCTCACTTCGACGGGCTACGAGCAGTACTTC. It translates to CASSLTSTGYEQYF.